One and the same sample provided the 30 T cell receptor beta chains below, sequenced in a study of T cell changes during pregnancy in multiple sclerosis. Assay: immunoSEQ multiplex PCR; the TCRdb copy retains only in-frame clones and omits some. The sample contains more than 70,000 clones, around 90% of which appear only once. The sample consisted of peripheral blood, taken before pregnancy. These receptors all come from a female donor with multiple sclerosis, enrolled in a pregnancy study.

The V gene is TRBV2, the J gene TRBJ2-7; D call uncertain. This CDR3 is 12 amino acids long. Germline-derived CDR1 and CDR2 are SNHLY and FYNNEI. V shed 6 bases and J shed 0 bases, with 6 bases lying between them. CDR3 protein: CASRVASYEQYF. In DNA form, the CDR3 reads TGTGCCAGCAGGGTGGCCTCCTACGAGCAGTACTTC.

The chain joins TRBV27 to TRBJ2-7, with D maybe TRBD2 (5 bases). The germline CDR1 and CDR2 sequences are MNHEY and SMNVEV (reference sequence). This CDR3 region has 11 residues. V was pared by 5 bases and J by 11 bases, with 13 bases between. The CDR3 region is CASSITRREYF. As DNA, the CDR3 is TGTGCCAGCAGTATAACACGGCGGGAGTACTTC.

As DNA, the CDR3 is TGTGCCAGCAGTTCCTTCTACGAGCAGTACTTC. Protein: CASSSFYEQYF. The chain links TRBV6-6 to TRBJ2-7; the D is unclear. V was pared by 4 bases and J by 3 bases, with 4 bases between. The CDR3 length is 11 residues. Germline loops: CDR1 MNHNY, CDR2 SVGAGI (reference sequence).

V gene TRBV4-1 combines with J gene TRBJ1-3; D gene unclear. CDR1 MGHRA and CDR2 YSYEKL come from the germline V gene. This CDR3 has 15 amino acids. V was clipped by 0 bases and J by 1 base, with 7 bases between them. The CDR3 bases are TGCGCCAGCAGCCAAGATGTCGGGTCTGGAAACACCATATATTTT. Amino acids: CASSQDVGSGNTIYF.

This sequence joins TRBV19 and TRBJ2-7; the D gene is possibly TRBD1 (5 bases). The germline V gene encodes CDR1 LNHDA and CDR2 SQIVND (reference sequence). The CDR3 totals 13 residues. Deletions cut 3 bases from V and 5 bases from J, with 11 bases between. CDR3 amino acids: CASSIGHGNEQYF. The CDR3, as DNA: TGTGCCAGTAGTATCGGACACGGCAACGAGCAGTACTTC.

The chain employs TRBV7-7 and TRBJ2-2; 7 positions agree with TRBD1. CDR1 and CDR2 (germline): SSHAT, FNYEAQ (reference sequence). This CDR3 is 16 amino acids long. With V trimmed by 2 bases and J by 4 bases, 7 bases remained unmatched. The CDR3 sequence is CASSLFPGGATGELFF. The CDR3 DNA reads TGTGCCAGCAGCTTATTTCCAGGGGGAGCCACCGGGGAGCTGTTTTTT. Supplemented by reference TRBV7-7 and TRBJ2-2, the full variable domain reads GAGVSQSPRYKVTKRGQDVTLRCDPISSHATLYWYQQALGQGPEFLTYFNYEAQPDKSGLPSDRFSAERPEGSISTLTIQRTEQRDSAMYRCASSLFPGGATGELFFGEGSRLTVL.

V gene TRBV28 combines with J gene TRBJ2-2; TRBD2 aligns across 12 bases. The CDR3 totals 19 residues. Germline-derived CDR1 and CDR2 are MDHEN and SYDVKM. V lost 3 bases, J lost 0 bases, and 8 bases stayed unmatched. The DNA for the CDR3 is TGTGCCAGCAGTTTTCGACTAGCGGGAGTAAGGGCGAACACCGGGGAGCTGTTTTTT. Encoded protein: CASSFRLAGVRANTGELFF.

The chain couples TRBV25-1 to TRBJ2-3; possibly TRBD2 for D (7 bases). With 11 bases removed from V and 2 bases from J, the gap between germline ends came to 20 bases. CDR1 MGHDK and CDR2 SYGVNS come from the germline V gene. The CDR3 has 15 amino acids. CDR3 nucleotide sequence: TGTGCCTCAAAGGGGGGGGTCCTAACCACAGATACGCAGTATTTT. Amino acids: CASKGGVLTTDTQYF. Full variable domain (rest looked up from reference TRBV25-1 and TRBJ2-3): EADIYQTPRYLVIGTGKKITLECSQTMGHDKMYWYQQDPGMELHLIHYSYGVNSTEKGDLSSESTVSRIRTEHFPLTLESARPSHTSQYLCASKGGVLTTDTQYFGPGTRLTVL.

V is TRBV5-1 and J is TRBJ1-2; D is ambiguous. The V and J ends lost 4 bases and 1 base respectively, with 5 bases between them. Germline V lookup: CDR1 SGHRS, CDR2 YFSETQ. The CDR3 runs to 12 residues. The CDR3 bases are TGCGCCAGCAGCAATAATAACTATGGCTACACCTTC. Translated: CASSNNNYGYTF.

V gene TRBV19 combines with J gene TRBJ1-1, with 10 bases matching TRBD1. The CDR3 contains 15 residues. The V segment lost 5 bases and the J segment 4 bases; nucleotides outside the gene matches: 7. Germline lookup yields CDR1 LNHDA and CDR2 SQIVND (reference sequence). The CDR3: CASSARQGALTEAFF. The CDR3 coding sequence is TGTGCCAGTAGTGCCCGACAGGGGGCACTCACTGAAGCTTTCTTT.

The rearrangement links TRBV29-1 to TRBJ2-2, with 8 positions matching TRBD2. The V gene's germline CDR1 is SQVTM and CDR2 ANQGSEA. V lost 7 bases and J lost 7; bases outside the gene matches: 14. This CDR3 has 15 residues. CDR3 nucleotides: TGCAGCGCGACCAGCGGGAGCCCCTTAGGCGGGGAGCTGTTTTTT. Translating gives CSATSGSPLGGELFF.

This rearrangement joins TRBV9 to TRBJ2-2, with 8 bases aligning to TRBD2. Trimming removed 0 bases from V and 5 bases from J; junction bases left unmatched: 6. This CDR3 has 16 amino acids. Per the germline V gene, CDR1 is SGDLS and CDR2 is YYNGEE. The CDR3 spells CASSVVSGRGTGELFF. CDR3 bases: TGTGCCAGCAGCGTAGTAAGCGGGAGAGGGACCGGGGAGCTGTTTTTT. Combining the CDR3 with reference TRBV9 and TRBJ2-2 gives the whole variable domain DSGVTQTPKHLITATGQRVTLRCSPRSGDLSVYWYQQSLDQGLQFLIQYYNGEERAKGNILERFSAQQFPDLHSELNLSSLELGDSALYFCASSVVSGRGTGELFFGEGSRLTVL.

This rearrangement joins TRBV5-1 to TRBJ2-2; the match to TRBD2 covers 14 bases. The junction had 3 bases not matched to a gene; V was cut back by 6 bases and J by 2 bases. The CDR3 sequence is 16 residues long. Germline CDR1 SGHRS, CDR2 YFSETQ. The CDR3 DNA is TGCGCCAGCACCGGACTAGCGGGGGGCAACACCGGGGAGCTGTTTTTT. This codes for CASTGLAGGNTGELFF.

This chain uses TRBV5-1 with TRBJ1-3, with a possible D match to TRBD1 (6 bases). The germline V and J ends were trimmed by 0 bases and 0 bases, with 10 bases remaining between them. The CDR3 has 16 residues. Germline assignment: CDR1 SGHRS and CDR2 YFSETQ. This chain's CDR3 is CASSLGTVSSGNTIYF. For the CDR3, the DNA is TGCGCCAGCAGCTTGGGGACAGTTAGCTCTGGAAACACCATATATTTT.

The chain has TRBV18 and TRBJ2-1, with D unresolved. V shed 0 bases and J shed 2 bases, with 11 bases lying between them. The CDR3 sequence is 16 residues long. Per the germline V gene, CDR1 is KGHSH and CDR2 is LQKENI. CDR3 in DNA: TGTGCCAGCTCACCACCTGTCATGGCAGCCTACAATGAGCAGTTCTTC. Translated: CASSPPVMAAYNEQFF.

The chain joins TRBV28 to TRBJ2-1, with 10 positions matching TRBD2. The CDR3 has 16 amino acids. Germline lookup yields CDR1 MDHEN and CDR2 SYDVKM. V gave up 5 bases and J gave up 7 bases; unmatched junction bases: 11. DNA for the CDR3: TGTGCCAGCAGTAGCCCCCGAGCGGGAGGGTTGAATGAGCAGTTCTTC. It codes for CASSSPRAGGLNEQFF.

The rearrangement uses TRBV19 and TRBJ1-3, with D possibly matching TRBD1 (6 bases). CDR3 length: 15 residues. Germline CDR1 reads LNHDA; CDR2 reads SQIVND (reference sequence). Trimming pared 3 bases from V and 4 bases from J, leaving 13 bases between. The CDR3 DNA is TGTGCCAGTAGTATCCTCGGGGGGCTCGGAAACACCATATATTTT. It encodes CASSILGGLGNTIYF.

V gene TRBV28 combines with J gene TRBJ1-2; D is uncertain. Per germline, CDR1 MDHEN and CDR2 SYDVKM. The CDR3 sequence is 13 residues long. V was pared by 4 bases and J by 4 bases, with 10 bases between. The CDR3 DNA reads TGTGCCAGCAGTTCCACTACTAGCTATGGCTACACCTTC. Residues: CASSSTTSYGYTF.

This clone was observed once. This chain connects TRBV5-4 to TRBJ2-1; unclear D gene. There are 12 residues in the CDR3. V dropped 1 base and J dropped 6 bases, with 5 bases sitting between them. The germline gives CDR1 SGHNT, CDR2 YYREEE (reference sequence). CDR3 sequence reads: CASSLSPNEQFF. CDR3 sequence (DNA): TGTGCCAGCAGCTTGTCTCCCAATGAGCAGTTCTTC.

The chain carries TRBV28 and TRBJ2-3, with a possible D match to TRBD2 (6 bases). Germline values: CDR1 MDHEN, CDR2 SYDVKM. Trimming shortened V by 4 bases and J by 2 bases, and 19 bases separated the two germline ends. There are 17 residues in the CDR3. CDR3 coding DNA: TGTGCCAGCAGTTCCATGGTGGGCGGGAAAGACACAGATACGCAGTATTTT. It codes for CASSSMVGGKDTDTQYF.

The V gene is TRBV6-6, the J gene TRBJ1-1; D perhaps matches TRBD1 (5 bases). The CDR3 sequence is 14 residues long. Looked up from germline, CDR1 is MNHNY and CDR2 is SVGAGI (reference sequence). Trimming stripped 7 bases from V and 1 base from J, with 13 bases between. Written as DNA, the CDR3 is TGTGCCAGCACCCGGAGACAGAAGAACACTGAAGCTTTCTTT. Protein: CASTRRQKNTEAFF.

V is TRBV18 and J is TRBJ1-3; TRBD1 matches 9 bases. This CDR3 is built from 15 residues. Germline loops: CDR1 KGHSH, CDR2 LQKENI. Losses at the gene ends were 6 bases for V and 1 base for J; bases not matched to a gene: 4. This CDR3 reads CASSQTGGSGNTIYF. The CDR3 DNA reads TGTGCCAGCTCCCAGACAGGGGGGTCTGGAAACACCATATATTTT.

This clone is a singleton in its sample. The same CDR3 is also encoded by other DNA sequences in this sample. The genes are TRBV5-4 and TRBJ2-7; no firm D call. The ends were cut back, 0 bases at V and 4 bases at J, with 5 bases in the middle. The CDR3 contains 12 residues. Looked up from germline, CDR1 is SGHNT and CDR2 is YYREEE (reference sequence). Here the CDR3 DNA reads TGTGCCAGCAGCTTGGACAGATACGAGCAGTACTTC. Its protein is CASSLDRYEQYF.

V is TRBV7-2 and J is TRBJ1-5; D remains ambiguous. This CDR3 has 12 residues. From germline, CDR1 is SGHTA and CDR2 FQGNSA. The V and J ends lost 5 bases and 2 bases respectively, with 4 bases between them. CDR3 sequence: CASSPGNQPQHF. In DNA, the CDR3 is TGTGCCAGCAGCCCCGGCAATCAGCCCCAGCATTTT.

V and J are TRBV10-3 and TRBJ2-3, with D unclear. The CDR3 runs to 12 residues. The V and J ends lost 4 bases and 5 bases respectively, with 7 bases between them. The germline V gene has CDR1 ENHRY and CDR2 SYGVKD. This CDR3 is CAISALEDTQYF. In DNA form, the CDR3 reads TGTGCCATCAGTGCTTTAGAAGATACGCAGTATTTT.

As DNA, the CDR3 is TGTGCCAGCAGTGGAGGGCACAATCAGCCCCAGCATTTT. Translating it yields CASSGGHNQPQHF. The rearrangement uses TRBV6-5 and TRBJ1-5; no clear D gene. V was pared by 5 bases and J by 3 bases, with 8 bases between. This CDR3 is built from 13 residues. The germline V gene has CDR1 MNHEY and CDR2 SVGAGI.

The CDR3 coding sequence is TGCGCCAGCAGCCAAGATAGGGGGCTAGCGGGGGAGAGCTCCTACGAGCAGTACTTC. Its translation: CASSQDRGLAGESSYEQYF. J is TRBJ2-7 and V is TRBV4-1, with TRBD2 matching over 10 bases. The CDR3 covers 19 residues. After removal of 0 bases from V and 0 bases from J, the junction contained 11 bases not matched to a gene. Germline V gene sequence: CDR1 MGHRA, CDR2 YSYEKL.

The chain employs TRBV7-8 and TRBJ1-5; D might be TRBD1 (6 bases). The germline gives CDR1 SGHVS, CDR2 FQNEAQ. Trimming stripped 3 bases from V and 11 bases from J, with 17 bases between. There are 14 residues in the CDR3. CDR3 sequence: CASSLGGDSGAQHF. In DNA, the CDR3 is TGTGCCAGCAGCTTGGGGGGGGATTCAGGGGCCCAGCATTTT.

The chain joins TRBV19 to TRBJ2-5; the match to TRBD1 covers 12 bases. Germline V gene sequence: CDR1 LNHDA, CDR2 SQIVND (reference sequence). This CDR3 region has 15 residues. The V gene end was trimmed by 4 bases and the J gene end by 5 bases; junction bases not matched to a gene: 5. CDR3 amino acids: CASSSRDRGQETQYF. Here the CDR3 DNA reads TGTGCCAGTAGTAGCCGGGACAGGGGGCAGGAGACCCAGTACTTC.

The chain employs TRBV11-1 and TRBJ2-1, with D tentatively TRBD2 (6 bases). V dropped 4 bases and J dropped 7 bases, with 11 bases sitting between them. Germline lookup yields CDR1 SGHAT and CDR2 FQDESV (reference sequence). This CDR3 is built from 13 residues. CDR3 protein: CASSWDFQNEQFF. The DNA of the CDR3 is TGTGCCAGCAGCTGGGACTTCCAAAATGAGCAGTTCTTC.